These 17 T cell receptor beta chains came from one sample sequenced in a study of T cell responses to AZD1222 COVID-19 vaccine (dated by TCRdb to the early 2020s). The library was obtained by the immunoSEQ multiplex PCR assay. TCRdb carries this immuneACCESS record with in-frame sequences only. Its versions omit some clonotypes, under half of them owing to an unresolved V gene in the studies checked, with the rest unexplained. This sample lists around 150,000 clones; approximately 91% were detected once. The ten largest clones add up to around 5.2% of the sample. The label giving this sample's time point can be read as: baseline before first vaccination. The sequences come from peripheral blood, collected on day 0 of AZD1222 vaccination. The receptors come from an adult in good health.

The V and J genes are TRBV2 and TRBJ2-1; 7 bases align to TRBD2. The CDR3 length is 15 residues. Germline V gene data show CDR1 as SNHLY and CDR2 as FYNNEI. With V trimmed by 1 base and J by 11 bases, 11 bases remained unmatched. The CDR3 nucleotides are TGTGCCAGCAGTGAAGGCACCTTGGGGGGGACCCAGCAGTTCTTC. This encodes CASSEGTLGGTQQFF.

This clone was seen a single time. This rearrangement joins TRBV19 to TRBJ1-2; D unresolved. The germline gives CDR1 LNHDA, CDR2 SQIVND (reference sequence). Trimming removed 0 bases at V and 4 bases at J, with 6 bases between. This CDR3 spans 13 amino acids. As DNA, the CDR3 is TGTGCCAGTAGTATAGAAGACGGCTATGGCTACACCTTC. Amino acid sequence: CASSIEDGYGYTF.

The CDR3 region is CASSGPGQGNTEAFF. The CDR3 nucleotides are TGTGCCAGCAGTGGGCCGGGACAGGGGAACACTGAAGCTTTCTTT. The rearrangement links TRBV28 to TRBJ1-1, with 9 nucleotides matching TRBD1. Germline loops: CDR1 MDHEN, CDR2 SYDVKM. Trimming at V came to 5 bases and at J to 1 base, leaving 5 bases not matched to a gene. CDR3 length equals 15 residues.

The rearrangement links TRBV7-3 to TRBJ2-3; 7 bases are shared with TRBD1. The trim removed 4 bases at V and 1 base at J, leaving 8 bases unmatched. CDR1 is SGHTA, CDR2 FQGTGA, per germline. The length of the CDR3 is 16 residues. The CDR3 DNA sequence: TGTGCCAGCAGCTCGTCAGGGGGAAGCGGCACAGATACGCAGTATTTT. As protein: CASSSSGGSGTDTQYF. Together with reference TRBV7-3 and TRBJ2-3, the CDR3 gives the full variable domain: GAGVSQTPSNKVTEKGKYVELRCDPISGHTALYWYRQSLGQGPEFLIYFQGTGAADDSGLPNDRFFAVRPEGSVSTLKIQRTERGDSAVYLCASSSSGGSGTDTQYFGPGTRLTVL.

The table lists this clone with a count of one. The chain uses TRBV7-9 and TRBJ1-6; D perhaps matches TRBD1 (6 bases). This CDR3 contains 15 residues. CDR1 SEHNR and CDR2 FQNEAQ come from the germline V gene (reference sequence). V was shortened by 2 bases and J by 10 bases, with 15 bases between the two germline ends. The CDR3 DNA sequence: TGTGCCAGCAGCTTAAGCGGGCAGGGGTACTCACCCCTCCACTTT. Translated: CASSLSGQGYSPLHF.

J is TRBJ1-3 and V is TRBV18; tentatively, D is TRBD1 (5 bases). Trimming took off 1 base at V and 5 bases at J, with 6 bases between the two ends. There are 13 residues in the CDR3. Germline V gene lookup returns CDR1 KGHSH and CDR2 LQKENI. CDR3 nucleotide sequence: TGTGCCAGCTCACCACAGGGGAGAAACACCATATATTTT. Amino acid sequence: CASSPQGRNTIYF. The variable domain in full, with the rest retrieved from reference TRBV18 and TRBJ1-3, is NAGVMQNPRHLVRRRGQEARLRCSPMKGHSHVYWYRQLPEEGLKFMVYLQKENIIDESGMPKERFSAEFPKEGPSILRIQQVVRGDSAAYFCASSPQGRNTIYFGEGSWLTVV.

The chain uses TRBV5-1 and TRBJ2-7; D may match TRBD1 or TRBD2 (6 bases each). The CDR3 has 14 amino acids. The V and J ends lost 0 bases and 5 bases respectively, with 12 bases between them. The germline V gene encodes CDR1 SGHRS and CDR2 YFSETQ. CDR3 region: CASSLVPGANEQYF. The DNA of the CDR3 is TGCGCCAGCAGCTTGGTTCCGGGGGCTAACGAGCAGTACTTC.

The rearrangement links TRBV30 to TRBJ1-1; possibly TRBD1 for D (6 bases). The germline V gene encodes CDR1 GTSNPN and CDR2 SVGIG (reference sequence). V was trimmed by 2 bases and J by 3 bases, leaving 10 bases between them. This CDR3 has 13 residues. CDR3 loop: CAWSLGQYTEAFF. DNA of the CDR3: TGTGCCTGGAGTCTAGGACAGTACACTGAAGCTTTCTTT.

The CDR3 region has the DNA TGTGCCTGGAGTGGACAGGTCGGGACTAATGAAAAACTGTTTTTT. It yields the protein CAWSGQVGTNEKLFF. The chain carries TRBV30 and TRBJ1-4; possibly TRBD1 for D (6 bases). Per germline, CDR1 GTSNPN and CDR2 SVGIG (reference sequence). V shed 1 base and J shed 2 bases, with 11 bases lying between them. The CDR3 is made up of 15 amino acids.

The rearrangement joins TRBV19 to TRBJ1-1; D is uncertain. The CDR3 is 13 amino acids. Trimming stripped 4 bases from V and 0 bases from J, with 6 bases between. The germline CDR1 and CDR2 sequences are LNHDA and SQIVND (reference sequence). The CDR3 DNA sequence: TGTGCCAGTAGTACCACAGTGAACACTGAAGCTTTCTTT. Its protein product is CASSTTVNTEAFF.

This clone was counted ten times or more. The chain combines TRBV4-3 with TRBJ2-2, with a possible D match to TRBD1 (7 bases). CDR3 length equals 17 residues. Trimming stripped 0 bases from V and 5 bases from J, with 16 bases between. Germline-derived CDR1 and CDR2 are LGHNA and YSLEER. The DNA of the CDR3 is TGCGCCAGCAGCCAAGACCCCCCAGGGGGGCAAACCGGGGAGCTGTTTTTT. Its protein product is CASSQDPPGGQTGELFF.

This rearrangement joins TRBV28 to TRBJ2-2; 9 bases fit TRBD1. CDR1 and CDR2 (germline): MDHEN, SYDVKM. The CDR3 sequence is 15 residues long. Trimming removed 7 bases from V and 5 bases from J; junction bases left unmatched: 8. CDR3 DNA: TGTGCCAGCACCACACAGGGGGCAGGTACCGGGGAGCTGTTTTTT. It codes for CASTTQGAGTGELFF.

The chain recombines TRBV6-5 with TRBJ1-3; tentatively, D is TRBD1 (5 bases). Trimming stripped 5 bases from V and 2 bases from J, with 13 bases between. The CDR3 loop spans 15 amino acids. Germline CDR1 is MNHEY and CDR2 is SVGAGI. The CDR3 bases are TGTGCCAGCAGTCCTCGATTAGGGGCTGGAAACACCATATATTTT. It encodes CASSPRLGAGNTIYF.

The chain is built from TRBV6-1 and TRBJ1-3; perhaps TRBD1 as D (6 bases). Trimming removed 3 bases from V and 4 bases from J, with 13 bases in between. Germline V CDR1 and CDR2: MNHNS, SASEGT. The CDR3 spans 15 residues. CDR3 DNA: TGTGCCAGCAGTGACGGGGGGGGGCTAGGAAACACCATATATTTT. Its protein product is CASSDGGGLGNTIYF.

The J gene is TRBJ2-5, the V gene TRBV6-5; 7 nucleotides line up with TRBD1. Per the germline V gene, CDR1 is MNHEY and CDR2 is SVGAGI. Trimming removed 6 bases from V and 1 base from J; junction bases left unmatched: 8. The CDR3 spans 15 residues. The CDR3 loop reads CASSQTGLIQETQYF. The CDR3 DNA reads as TGTGCCAGCAGCCAGACAGGGTTGATCCAAGAGACCCAGTACTTC.

The DNA of the CDR3 is TGTGCCAGCAGTGGGGGCCGCTCTGGAAACACCATATATTTT. Translating it yields CASSGGRSGNTIYF. The genes are TRBV28 and TRBJ1-3; possibly TRBD1 for D (6 bases). The V gene lost 5 bases and the J gene lost 0 bases, with 8 bases spanning the gap. The germline CDR1 and CDR2 sequences are MDHEN and SYDVKM. The CDR3 extends over 14 amino acids. The whole variable domain, filled in from reference TRBV28 and TRBJ1-3, reads DVKVTQSSRYLVKRTGEKVFLECVQDMDHENMFWYRQDPGLGLRLIYFSYDVKMKEKGDIPEGYSVSREKKERFSLILESASTNQTSMYLCASSGGRSGNTIYFGEGSWLTVV.

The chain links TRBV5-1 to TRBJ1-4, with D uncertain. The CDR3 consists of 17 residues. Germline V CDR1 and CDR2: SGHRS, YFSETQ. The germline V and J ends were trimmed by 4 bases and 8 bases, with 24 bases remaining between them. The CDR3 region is CASSQENAGHDGEKLFF. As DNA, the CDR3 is TGCGCCAGCAGCCAGGAAAATGCCGGGCACGATGGGGAAAAACTGTTTTTT.